Below, one T cell receptor beta chain is given with its context. Preparation of the TCRbeta library involved a method that used unique molecular identifiers. TCRdb used MiXCR to reprocess the PCR reads, holding one entry per CDR3 protein. The sample includes about 690,000 distinct CDR3 sequences, 16% of them seen just once. This record comes from a study of T-cell reconstitution after alpha-beta-depleted transplantation in children. The germline V gene encodes CDR1 SNHLY and CDR2 FYNNEI. V trimming: 4 bases; J trimming: 7 bases; junction bases outside the gene matches: 7. CDR3 length: 13 residues. This sequence was found in a human donor who donated a stem cell graft to a child with acute myeloid leukemia. Sequences were derived from PBMCs from the stem cell graft donor, sampled from the stem cell graft. This chain connects TRBV2 to TRBJ2-7; TRBD1 agrees at 7 bases. CDR3 DNA: TGTGCCAGCAGTGCCACAGGGGTGGGTGAGCAGTACTTC. Amino acids: CASSATGVGEQYF.